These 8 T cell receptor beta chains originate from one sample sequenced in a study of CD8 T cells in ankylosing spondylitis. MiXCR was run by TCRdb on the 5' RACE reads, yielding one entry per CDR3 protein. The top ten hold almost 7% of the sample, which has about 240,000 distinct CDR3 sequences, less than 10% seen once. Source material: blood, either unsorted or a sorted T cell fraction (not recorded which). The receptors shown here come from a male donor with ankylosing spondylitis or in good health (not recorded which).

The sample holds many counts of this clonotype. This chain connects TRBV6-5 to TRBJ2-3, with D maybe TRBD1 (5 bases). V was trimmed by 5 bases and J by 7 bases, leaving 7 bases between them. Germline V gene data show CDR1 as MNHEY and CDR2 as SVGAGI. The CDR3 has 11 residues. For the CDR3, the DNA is TGTGCCAGCAGTCCAGGGAATACGCAGTATTTT. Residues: CASSPGNTQYF.

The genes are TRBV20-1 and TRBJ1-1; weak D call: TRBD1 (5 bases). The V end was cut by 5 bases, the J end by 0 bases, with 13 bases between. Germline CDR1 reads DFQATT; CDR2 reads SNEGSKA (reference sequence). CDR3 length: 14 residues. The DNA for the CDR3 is TGCAGTGCTGCCGTCGGGGGGGTGAACACTGAAGCTTTCTTT. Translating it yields CSAAVGGVNTEAFF.

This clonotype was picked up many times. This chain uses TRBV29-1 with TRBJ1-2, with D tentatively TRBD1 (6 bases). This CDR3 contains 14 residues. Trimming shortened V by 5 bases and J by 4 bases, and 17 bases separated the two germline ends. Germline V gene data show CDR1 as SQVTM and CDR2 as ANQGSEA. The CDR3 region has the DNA TGCAGCGTTTCGTTTCAAGGGGGGAGCTATGGCTACACCTTC. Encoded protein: CSVSFQGGSYGYTF. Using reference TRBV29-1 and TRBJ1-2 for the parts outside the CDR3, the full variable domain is SAVISQKPSRDICQRGTSLTIQCQVDSQVTMMFWYRQQPGQSLTLIATANQGSEATYESGFVIDKFPISRPNLTFSTLTVSNMSPEDSSIYLCSVSFQGGSYGYTFGSGTRLTVV.

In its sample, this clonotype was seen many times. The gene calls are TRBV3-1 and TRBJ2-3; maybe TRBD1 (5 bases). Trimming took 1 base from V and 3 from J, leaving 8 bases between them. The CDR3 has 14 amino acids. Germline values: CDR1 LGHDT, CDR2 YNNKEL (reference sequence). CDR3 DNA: TGTGCCAGCAGCCAAGTAGCAGGGACAGATACGCAGTATTTT. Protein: CASSQVAGTDTQYF.

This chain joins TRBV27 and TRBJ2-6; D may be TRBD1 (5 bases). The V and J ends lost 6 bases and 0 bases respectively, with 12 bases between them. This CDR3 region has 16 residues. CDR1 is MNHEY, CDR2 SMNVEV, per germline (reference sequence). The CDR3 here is CASSPQAFSGANVLTF. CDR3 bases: TGTGCCAGCAGCCCACAGGCGTTCTCTGGGGCCAACGTCCTGACTTTC.

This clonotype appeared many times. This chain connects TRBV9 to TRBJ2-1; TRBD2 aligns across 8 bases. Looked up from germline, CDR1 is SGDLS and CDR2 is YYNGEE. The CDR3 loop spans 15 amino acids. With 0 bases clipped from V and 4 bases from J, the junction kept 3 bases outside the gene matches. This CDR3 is CASSVDTSGYNEQFF. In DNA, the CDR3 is TGTGCCAGCAGCGTAGACACTAGCGGATACAATGAGCAGTTCTTC.

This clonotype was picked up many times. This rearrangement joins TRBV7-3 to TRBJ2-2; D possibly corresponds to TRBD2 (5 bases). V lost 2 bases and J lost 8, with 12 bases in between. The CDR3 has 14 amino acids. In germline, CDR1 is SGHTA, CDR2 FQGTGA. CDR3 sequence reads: CASSLVSGSGELFF. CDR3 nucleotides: TGTGCCAGCAGCTTAGTCTCTGGGAGTGGGGAGCTGTTTTTT.

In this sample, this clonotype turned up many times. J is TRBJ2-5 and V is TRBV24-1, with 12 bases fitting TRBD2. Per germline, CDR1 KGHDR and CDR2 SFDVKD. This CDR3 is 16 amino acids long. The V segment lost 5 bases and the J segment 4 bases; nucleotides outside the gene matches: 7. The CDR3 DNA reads TGTGCCACCAGTGCGACTAGCGGGAGAAGTGGAGAGACCCAGTACTTC. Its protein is CATSATSGRSGETQYF.